This section outlines one TCR beta chain sequence together with its context. Between the trimmed V and J ends, which lost 0 bases and 5 bases, there was a span of 7 bases. This CDR3 is built from 13 residues. This sample was taken from a study of blood T cell repertoires in COVID-19. Study overall: The cDNA or gDNA used as material had been derived from T cells, B-cell-depleted T cells, or PBMCs.

As originally analysed: Estimates of nucleated cell counts were drawn from the amplification of reference gene primers. Assay: immunoSEQ multiplex PCR; the TCRdb copy retains only in-frame clones and omits some. V, J and clone size are taken as reported in that table, and D and trimming were inferred from the DNA itself. The sample includes roughly 100,000 clones, roughly 80% of them seen just once. Sequenced: peripheral blood. The sequence derives from a man older than 75 with active or convalescent COVID-19. This chain links TRBV12-3 or TRBV12-4 with TRBJ1-2; no firm D call. CDR3 region: CASSLARLYGYTF. The DNA of the CDR3 is TGTGCCAGCAGTTTAGCCAGGCTTTATGGCTACACCTTC.